What follows describes a single T cell receptor beta chain. RNA transcripts provided the source from which TCR beta CDR3 regions were amplified. Researchers ran a first-round RT-PCR on the TCR CDR3 using the HTBI primer set. Each CDR3 protein is one row after TCRdb ran MiXCR on the multiplex PCR reads. The data hold 340,000 or so distinct CDR3 sequences, with around 20% observed a single time. V was cut by 0 bases and J by 5 bases, with 10 bases left in between. The V gene's germline CDR1 is LNHNV and CDR2 YYDKDF (reference sequence). CDR3 size: 14 residues. The data belong to a study of T cells in Graves' hyperthyroidism and ophthalmopathy.

The chain joins TRBV15 to TRBJ2-5; D perhaps matches TRBD1 (6 bases). This clonotype was obtained from a woman aged 50 to 65 with Graves' hyperthyroidism. The specimen was blood. The CDR3 bases are TGTGCCACCAGCAGAGATTGGGGGCCGGAGACCCAGTACTTC. Translated, it gives CATSRDWGPETQYF. Filled out from reference TRBV15 and TRBJ2-5, the complete variable domain reads DAMVIQNPRYQVTQFGKPVTLSCSQTLNHNVMYWYQQKSSQAPKLLFHYYDKDFNNEADTPDNFQSRRPNTSFCFLDIRSPGLGDTAMYLCATSRDWGPETQYFGPGTRLLVL.